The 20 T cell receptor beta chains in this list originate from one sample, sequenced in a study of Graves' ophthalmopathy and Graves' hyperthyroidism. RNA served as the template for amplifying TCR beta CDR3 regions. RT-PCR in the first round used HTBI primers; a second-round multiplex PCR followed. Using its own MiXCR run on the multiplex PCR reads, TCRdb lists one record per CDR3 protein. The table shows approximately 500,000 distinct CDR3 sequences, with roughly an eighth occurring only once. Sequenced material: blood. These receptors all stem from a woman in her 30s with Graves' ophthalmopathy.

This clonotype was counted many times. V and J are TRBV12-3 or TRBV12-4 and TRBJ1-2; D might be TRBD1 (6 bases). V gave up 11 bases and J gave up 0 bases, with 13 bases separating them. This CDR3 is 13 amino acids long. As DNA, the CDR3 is TGTGCCGTGAACAGGGTCTCTAACTATGGCTACACCTTC. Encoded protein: CAVNRVSNYGYTF.

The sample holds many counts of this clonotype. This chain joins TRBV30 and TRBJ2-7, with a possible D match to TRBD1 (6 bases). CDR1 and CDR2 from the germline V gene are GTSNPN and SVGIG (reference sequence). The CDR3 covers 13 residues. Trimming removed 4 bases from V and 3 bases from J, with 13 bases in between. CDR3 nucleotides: TGTGCCTGGATTCGGACAGACAACTACGAGCAGTACTTC. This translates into CAWIRTDNYEQYF.

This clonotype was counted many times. CDR3 residues: CASSPWGSVQETQYF. The CDR3 coding sequence is TGTGCCAGCAGCCCCTGGGGCAGTGTTCAAGAGACCCAGTACTTC. This chain uses TRBV11-2 with TRBJ2-5; D possibly corresponds to TRBD1 (5 bases). Germline-derived CDR1 and CDR2 are SGHAT and FQNNGV. The CDR3 has 15 residues. The V and J ends lost 5 bases and 2 bases respectively, with 15 bases between them.

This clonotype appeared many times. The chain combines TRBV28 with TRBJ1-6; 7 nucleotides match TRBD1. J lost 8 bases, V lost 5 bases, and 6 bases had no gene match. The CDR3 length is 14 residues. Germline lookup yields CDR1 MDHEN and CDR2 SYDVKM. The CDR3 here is CASSIQGSDSPLHF. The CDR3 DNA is TGTGCCAGCAGTATACAGGGGAGCGATTCACCCCTCCACTTT.

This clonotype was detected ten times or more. In DNA form, the CDR3 reads TGCGCCAGCACATCAATGACAGGACCAAATTCACCCCTCCACTTT. Encoded protein: CASTSMTGPNSPLHF. The genes are TRBV5-1 and TRBJ1-6; tentatively, D is TRBD1 (6 bases). The germline V gene has CDR1 SGHRS and CDR2 YFSETQ. The CDR3 contains 15 residues. V lost 6 bases and J 7 bases, leaving 17 bases between the germline ends.

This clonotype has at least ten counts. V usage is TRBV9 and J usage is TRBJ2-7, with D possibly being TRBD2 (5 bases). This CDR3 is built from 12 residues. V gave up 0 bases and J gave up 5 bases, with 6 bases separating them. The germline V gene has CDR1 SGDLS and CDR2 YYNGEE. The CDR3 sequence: CASSVGGHEQYF. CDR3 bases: TGTGCCAGCAGCGTAGGAGGGCACGAGCAGTACTTC. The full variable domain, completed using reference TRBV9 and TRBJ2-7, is DSGVTQTPKHLITATGQRVTLRCSPRSGDLSVYWYQQSLDQGLQFLIQYYNGEERAKGNILERFSAQQFPDLHSELNLSSLELGDSALYFCASSVGGHEQYFGPGTRLTVT.

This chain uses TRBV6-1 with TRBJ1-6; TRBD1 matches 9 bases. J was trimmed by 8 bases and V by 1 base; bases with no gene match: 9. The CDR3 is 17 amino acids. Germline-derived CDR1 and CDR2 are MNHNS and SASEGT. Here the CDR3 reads CASSEGAYTGGDSPLHF. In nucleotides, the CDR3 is TGTGCCAGCAGTGAAGGCGCCTACACAGGGGGCGATTCACCCCTCCACTTT.

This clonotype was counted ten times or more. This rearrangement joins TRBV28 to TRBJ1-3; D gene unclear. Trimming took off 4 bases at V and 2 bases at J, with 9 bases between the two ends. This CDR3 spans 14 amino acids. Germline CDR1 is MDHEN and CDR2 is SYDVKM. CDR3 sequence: CASSWARAGNTIYF. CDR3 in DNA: TGTGCCAGCAGTTGGGCCAGAGCTGGAAACACCATATATTTT.

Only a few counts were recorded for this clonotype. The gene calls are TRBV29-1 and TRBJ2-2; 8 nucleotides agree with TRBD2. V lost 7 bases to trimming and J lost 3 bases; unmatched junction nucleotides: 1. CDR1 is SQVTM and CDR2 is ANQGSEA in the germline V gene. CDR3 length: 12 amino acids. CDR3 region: CSAGGDTGELFF. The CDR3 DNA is TGCAGCGCCGGGGGGGACACCGGGGAGCTGTTTTTT.

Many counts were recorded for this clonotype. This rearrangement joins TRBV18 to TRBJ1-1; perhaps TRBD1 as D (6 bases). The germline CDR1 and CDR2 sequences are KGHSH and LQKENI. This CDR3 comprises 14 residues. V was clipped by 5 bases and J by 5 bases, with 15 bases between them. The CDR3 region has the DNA TGTGCCAGCTCAACGCAGGGGCGGGAGACTGAAGCTTTCTTT. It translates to CASSTQGRETEAFF.

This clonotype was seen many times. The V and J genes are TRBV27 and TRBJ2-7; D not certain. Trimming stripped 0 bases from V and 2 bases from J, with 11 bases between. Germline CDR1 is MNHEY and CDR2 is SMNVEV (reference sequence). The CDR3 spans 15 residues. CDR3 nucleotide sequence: TGTGCCAGCAGTTTATCGCGTGAGGACCCCTACGAGCAGTACTTC. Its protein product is CASSLSREDPYEQYF.

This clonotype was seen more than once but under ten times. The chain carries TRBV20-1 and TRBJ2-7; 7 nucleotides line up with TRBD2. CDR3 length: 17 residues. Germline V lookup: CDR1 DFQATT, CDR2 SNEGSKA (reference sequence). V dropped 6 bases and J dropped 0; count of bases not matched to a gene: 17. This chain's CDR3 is CSAHPPSAGDFSYEQYF. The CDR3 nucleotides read TGCAGTGCGCATCCTCCTAGTGCGGGAGACTTCTCCTACGAGCAGTACTTC.

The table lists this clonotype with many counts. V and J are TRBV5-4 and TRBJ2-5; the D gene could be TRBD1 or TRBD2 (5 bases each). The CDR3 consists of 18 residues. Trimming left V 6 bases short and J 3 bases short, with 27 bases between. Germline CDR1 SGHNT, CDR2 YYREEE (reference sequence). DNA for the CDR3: TGTGCCAGCACCTGGGACGATGGTCAGGACTGGAATGAAGAGACCCAGTACTTC. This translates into CASTWDDGQDWNEETQYF.

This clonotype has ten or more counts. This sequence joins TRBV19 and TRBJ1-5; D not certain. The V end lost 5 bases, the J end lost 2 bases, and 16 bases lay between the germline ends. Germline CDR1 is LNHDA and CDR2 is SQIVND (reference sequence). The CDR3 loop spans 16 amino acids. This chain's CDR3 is CASSRPIVGRNQPQHF. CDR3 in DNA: TGTGCCAGTAGTCGACCCATTGTGGGCCGCAATCAGCCCCAGCATTTT.

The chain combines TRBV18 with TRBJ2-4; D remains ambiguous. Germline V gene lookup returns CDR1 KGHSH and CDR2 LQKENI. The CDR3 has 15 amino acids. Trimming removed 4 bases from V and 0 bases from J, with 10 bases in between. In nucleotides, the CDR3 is TGTGCCAGCTCACTTCAACAGCGAGCCAAAAACATTCAGTACTTC. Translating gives CASSLQQRAKNIQYF.

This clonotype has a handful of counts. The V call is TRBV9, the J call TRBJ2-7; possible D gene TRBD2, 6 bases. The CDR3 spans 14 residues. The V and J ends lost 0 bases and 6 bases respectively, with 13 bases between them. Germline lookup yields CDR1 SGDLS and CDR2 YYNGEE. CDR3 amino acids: CASSVGGTGPEQYF. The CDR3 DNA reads TGTGCCAGCAGCGTAGGGGGGACTGGCCCCGAGCAGTACTTC.

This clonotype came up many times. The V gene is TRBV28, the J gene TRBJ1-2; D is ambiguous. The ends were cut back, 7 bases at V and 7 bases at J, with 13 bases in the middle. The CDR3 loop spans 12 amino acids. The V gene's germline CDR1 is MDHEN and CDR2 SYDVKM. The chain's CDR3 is CASTPPWGGYTF. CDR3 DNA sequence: TGTGCCAGCACCCCCCCCTGGGGTGGCTACACCTTC.

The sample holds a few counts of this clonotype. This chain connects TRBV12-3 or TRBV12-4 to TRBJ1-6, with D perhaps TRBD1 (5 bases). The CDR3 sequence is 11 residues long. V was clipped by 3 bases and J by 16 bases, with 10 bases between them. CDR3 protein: CASSLTVLLHF. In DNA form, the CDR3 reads TGTGCCAGCAGTTTGACAGTTTTACTCCACTTT.

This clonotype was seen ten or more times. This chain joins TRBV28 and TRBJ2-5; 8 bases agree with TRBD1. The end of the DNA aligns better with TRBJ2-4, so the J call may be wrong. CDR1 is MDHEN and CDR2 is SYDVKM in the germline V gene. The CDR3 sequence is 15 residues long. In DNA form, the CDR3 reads TGTGCCAGCAGTTCCCCCTGGACAGGGAAAAACATTCAGTACTTC. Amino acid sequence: CASSSPWTGKNIQYF.

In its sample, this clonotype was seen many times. The CDR3 loop reads CASSLALYTEAFF. As DNA, the CDR3 is TGTGCCAGCAGCTTAGCTCTGTACACTGAAGCTTTCTTT. This rearrangement joins TRBV7-8 to TRBJ1-1; D gene ambiguous. Germline V gene lookup returns CDR1 SGHVS and CDR2 FQNEAQ. The CDR3 runs to 13 residues. The ends were cut back, 0 bases at V and 3 bases at J, with 5 bases in the middle.